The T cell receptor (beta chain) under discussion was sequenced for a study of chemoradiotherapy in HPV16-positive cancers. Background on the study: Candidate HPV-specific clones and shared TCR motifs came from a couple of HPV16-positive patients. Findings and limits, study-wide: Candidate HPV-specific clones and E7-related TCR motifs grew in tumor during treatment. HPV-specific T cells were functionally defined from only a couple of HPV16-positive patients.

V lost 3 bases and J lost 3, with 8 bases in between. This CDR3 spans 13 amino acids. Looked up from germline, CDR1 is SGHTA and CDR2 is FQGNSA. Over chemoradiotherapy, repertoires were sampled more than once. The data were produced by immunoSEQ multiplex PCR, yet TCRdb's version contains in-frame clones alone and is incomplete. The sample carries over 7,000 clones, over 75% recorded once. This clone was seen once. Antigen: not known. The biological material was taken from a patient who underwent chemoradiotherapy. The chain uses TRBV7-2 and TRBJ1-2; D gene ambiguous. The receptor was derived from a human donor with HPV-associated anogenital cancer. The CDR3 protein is CASSLDGDYGYTF. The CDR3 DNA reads TGTGCCAGCAGCTTGGACGGGGACTATGGCTACACCTTC.